This TCR beta chain came from a study of shared T cell receptors in the human thymus. Libraries were prepared by immunoSEQ multiplex PCR; TCRdb keeps only in-frame clonotypes and omits some of them. The repertoire consists of under 700,000 clones, with 75% to 80% occurring once and the leading ten covering less than 0.015%. V trimming: 0 bases; J trimming: 3 bases; junction bases outside the gene matches: 12. Germline CDR1 and CDR2: GTSNPN and SVGIG (reference sequence). CDR3 size: 18 residues. These data were also filed under a second study, of human thymus T cells.

This chain connects TRBV30 to TRBJ1-2; 11 bases map to TRBD1. The sample taken for sequencing was thymocytes. The receptor was isolated from a boy under two years old with a congenital heart defect. The CDR3 nucleotides are TGTGCCTGGAGTGTACCCGGGACAGGGGGTAAAAGGGACTATGGCTACACCTTC. Amino acid sequence: CAWSVPGTGGKRDYGYTF.